This is a list of T cell receptor beta chains from one sample in a study of identical twins. TCRdb analysed the 5' RACE reads with MiXCR anew, one entry per CDR3 protein. The table includes approximately 190,000 distinct CDR3 sequences, 15% detected once. These records were also assigned to another study, of T cells expressing NK-cell markers.

Material: CD8+ T cells sorted from blood. The source is a woman between 18 and 29 years old in good health. CDR3s include the opening cysteine and the closing phenylalanine or tryptophan. The D gene is left open where the match is weak. Expanded clones get a size class; other rows say once, few or many, or leave the size out.

d_gene	v_gene	j_gene	abundance	CDR3aa	CDR3nt
-	TRBV9	TRBJ2-1	few	CASSVGTVYEQFF	TGTGCCAGCAGCGTAGGGACAGTCTATGAGCAGTTCTTC
TRBD2	TRBV20-1	TRBJ2-1	few	CSADSGESSYNEQFF	TGCAGTGCTGATAGCGGGGAAAGTTCCTACAATGAGCAGTTCTTC
-	TRBV9	TRBJ1-1	-	CASSVVRDGAFF	TGTGCCAGCAGCGTAGTCAGGGACGGGGCTTTCTTT
-	TRBV7-8	TRBJ1-2	few	CASSSRGSDGYTF	TGTGCCAGCAGCTCGAGGGGGTCTGATGGCTACACCTTC
TRBD2	TRBV4-2	TRBJ2-1	few	CASSQSAGLALNEQFF	TGTGCCAGCAGCCAAAGCGCGGGACTAGCGTTGAATGAGCAGTTCTTC
TRBD2	TRBV5-6	TRBJ2-7	-	CASSQGTSGYYSSYEQYF	TGTGCCAGCAGCCAGGGGACTAGCGGATACTATAGCTCCTACGAGCAGTACTTC
TRBD1	TRBV9	TRBJ2-3	-	CASSVATGGRADTQYF	TGTGCCAGCAGCGTAGCTACAGGGGGCCGCGCAGATACGCAGTATTTT
-	TRBV3-1	TRBJ2-6	few	CASSQVLGANVLTF	TGTGCCAGCAGCCAAGTTCTCGGGGCCAACGTCCTGACTTTC
-	TRBV4-3	TRBJ2-4	few	CASSLRGGAPLAKNIQYF	TGCGCCAGCAGCCTTCGGGGTGGGGCCCCACTAGCCAAAAACATTCAGTACTTC
TRBD1	TRBV12-3/TRBV12-4	TRBJ1-1	few	CASRTGRNTEAFF	TGTGCCAGCAGGACAGGGCGCAACACTGAAGCTTTCTTT
-	TRBV29-1	TRBJ2-5	-	CSVEDPDARHF	TGCAGCGTTGAAGATCCGGACGCTCGGCACTTC
-	TRBV29-1	TRBJ2-2	few	CSVNPSPGELFF	TGCAGCGTGAATCCCTCCCCCGGGGAGCTGTTTTTT
TRBD2	TRBV4-2	TRBJ2-7	few	CASSQDLAGGSYEQYF	TGTGCCAGCAGCCAAGACCTAGCGGGGGGGTCCTACGAGCAGTACTTC
TRBD2	TRBV3-1	TRBJ2-7	-	CASSPELAGSYEQYF	TGTGCCAGCAGCCCAGAACTAGCGGGCAGCTACGAGCAGTACTTC
-	TRBV5-1	TRBJ1-5	few	CASSSRDTGNQPQHF	TGCGCCAGCAGCTCTAGGGACACGGGCAATCAGCCCCAGCATTTT
-	TRBV5-1	TRBJ2-1	-	CASSLTTLSRQFF	TGCGCCAGCAGCTTGACGACCTTGAGCCGGCAGTTCTTC
-	TRBV12-3/TRBV12-4	TRBJ2-5	-	CASSLRLKETQYF	TGTGCCAGCAGTTTGCGACTAAAAGAGACCCAGTACTTC
TRBD1	TRBV13	TRBJ2-7	few	CASSGTGTGDYEQYF	TGTGCCAGCAGCGGAACCGGGACAGGGGACTACGAGCAGTACTTC
-	TRBV4-2	TRBJ2-1	few	CASSPNVGQEQFF	TGTGCCAGCAGCCCGAACGTTGGACAGGAGCAGTTCTTC
-	TRBV7-9	TRBJ2-1	-	CASSLGWGSVYNEQFF	TGTGCCAGCAGCTTAGGTTGGGGAAGTGTTTACAATGAGCAGTTCTTC
-	TRBV4-2	TRBJ1-2	-	CASSQGEEGVTF	TGTGCCAGCAGCCAAGGGGAGGAGGGAGTCACCTTC
-	TRBV20-1	TRBJ1-2	-	CSARSGRFYTF	TGCAGTGCTAGGAGCGGGAGGTTCTACACCTTC